The 22 T cell receptor beta chains presented below share a single source sample, sequenced in a study of post-analysis software for immune sequencing data. Included in the TCR beta cDNA libraries were unique molecular identifiers. A single record per CDR3 protein comes from TCRdb applying MiXCR to the PCR reads. Here the sample spans about 770,000 distinct CDR3 sequences, about 45% being singletons. These receptors are not linked to any known antigen. Study results and caveats: Five TRBV segments were more frequent in patients than controls; TRBV5-6, TRBV5-1 and TRBV20-1 belonged to this group.

The sample consisted of blood. The origin of the receptors is a girl aged 5 to 17 with multiple sclerosis.

The genes are TRBV11-2 and TRBJ1-4, with TRBD1 matching over 9 bases. The CDR3 is 15 amino acids. V lost 5 bases, J lost 8 bases, and 9 bases stayed unmatched. Germline assignment: CDR1 SGHAT and CDR2 FQNNGV. CDR3 sequence reads: CASSTHRGRWEKLFF. The CDR3 DNA follows: TGTGCCAGCAGCACACACAGGGGGCGTTGGGAAAAACTGTTTTTT.

V and J are TRBV12-3 or TRBV12-4 and TRBJ2-5; 12 nucleotides match TRBD2. The V segment lost 2 bases and the J segment 5 bases; nucleotides outside the gene matches: 6. This CDR3 region has 16 residues. The CDR3 DNA reads as TGTGCCAGCAGTTTAAGGGCTAGCGGGAGGGGGGAGACCCAGTACTTC. It encodes CASSLRASGRGETQYF.

V usage is TRBV20-1 and J usage is TRBJ1-6; a possible D gene is TRBD1 (6 bases). Germline CDR1 is DFQATT and CDR2 is SNEGSKA (reference sequence). With 2 bases removed from V and 8 bases from J, the gap between germline ends came to 10 bases. The CDR3 runs 13 residues. CDR3 bases: TGCAGTGCTAGAAGACCAGGGGATTCACCCCTCCACTTT. Protein: CSARRPGDSPLHF.

This clonotype was counted only a few times. This rearrangement joins TRBV24-1 to TRBJ1-1; unclear D gene. V was shortened by 3 bases and J by 1 base, with 8 bases between the two germline ends. Germline CDR1 is KGHDR and CDR2 is SFDVKD. The length of the CDR3 is 14 residues. CDR3 nucleotides: TGTGCCACCAGTGATGGGAAGAGGAACACTGAAGCTTTCTTT. It codes for CATSDGKRNTEAFF.

This chain joins TRBV5-6 and TRBJ1-5; D gene uncertain. The CDR3 has 13 residues. Germline assignment: CDR1 SGHDT and CDR2 YYEEEE. Trimming cost V 5 bases and J 7 bases, with 13 bases left between them. This chain's CDR3 is CASSETSGQPQHF. CDR3 nucleotides: TGTGCCAGCAGTGAAACCTCAGGACAGCCCCAGCATTTT. Complete variable domain (other parts from reference TRBV5-6 and TRBJ1-5): DAGVTQSPTHLIKTRGQQVTLRCSPKSGHDTVSWYQQALGQGPQFIFQYYEEEERQRGNFPDRFSGHQFPNYSSELNVNALLLGDSALYLCASSETSGQPQHFGDGTRLSIL.

This clonotype was detected only once. The V call is TRBV27, the J call TRBJ2-7; 12 bases align to TRBD2. Germline loops: CDR1 MNHEY, CDR2 SMNVEV (reference sequence). V lost 4 bases and J lost 4; bases outside the gene matches: 5. CDR3 length: 15 amino acids. CDR3 DNA: TGTGCCAGCAGTTCCCTCGGACTAGCGGGATACGAGCAGTACTTC. This gives the protein CASSSLGLAGYEQYF.

Regarding this clonotype: A read error may account for a junction end that differs from germline. The rearrangement uses TRBV6-5 and TRBJ1-2; no clear D gene. The CDR3 totals 19 residues. Germline CDR1 reads MNHEY; CDR2 reads SVGAGI. The CDR3 sequence: CASGYASGPPFSAPYGYTF. CDR3 nucleotides: TGTGCCAGCGGTTACGCCTCTGGACCGCCATTTTCTGCCCCCTATGGCTACACCTTC.

This chain joins TRBV12-3 or TRBV12-4 and TRBJ1-5; unclear D gene. V was shortened by 6 bases and J by 0 bases, with 15 bases between the two germline ends. The CDR3 extends over 16 amino acids. CDR3 DNA sequence: TGTGCCAGCAGCTTATATCCAGGCTATAGCAATCAGCCCCAGCATTTT. It specifies CASSLYPGYSNQPQHF.

CDR3 residues: CSAPLIAVQSTDTQYF. The CDR3 DNA sequence: TGCAGTGCTCCCCTCATAGCGGTCCAGAGCACAGATACGCAGTATTTT. The V gene is TRBV20-1, the J gene TRBJ2-3, with D possibly matching TRBD2 (6 bases). CDR1 and CDR2 from the germline V gene are DFQATT and SNEGSKA (reference sequence). V was trimmed by 5 bases and J by 0 bases, leaving 18 bases between them. This CDR3 region has 16 residues.

This clonotype was seen a single time. The chain employs TRBV29-1 and TRBJ2-3; TRBD2 agrees at 7 bases. This CDR3 has 14 amino acids. After removal of 7 bases from V and 6 bases from J, the junction contained 13 bases not matched to a gene. Germline values: CDR1 SQVTM, CDR2 ANQGSEA. The CDR3 reads CSGLADQLVDTQYF. The CDR3 DNA sequence: TGCAGCGGGCTAGCGGACCAACTCGTGGATACGCAGTATTTT.

V is TRBV20-1 and J is TRBJ2-7, with 8 bases that match TRBD1. The J segment lost 6 bases and the V segment lost 6 bases, leaving 10 bases of the junction unmatched. CDR1 and CDR2 (germline): DFQATT, SNEGSKA (reference sequence). This CDR3 is 13 amino acids long. As DNA, the CDR3 is TGCAGTGCCCGGACAGGGAAATTGGGCGAGCAGTACTTC. It yields the protein CSARTGKLGEQYF.

This chain links TRBV3-1 with TRBJ2-5; TRBD2 aligns across 8 bases. Germline CDR1 LGHDT, CDR2 YNNKEL (reference sequence). This CDR3 region has 15 residues. V shed 5 bases, J shed 5 bases, and the junction held 10 bases outside the gene matches. The CDR3 region has the DNA TGTGCCAGCAGCTATTCGAGCGGGAGATCCGAGACCCAGTACTTC. Protein sequence: CASSYSSGRSETQYF.

The chain joins TRBV13 to TRBJ2-3; unclear D gene. Looked up from germline, CDR1 is PRHDT and CDR2 is FYEKMQ (reference sequence). The CDR3 spans 14 residues. Trimming shortened V by 2 bases and J by 2 bases, and 8 bases separated the two germline ends. The CDR3: CASSLRVLTDTQYF. CDR3 coding DNA: TGTGCCAGCAGCTTAAGGGTTCTCACAGATACGCAGTATTTT. The variable domain in full, with the rest retrieved from reference TRBV13 and TRBJ2-3, is AAGVIQSPRHLIKEKRETATLKCYPIPRHDTVYWYQQGPGQDPQFLISFYEKMQSDKGSIPDRFSAQQFSDYHSELNMSSLELGDSALYFCASSLRVLTDTQYFGPGTRLTVL.

This clonotype was detected only once. The rearrangement joins TRBV5-1 to TRBJ2-1; D could derive from TRBD1 or TRBD2 (5 bases each). CDR1 and CDR2 (germline): SGHRS, YFSETQ. This CDR3 contains 14 residues. Trimming took 0 bases from V and 8 from J, leaving 12 bases between them. DNA for the CDR3: TGCGCCAGCAGCTTGGGGGGACGAAGTGATGAGCAGTTCTTC. It encodes CASSLGGRSDEQFF.

The table lists this clonotype with a few counts. The V gene is TRBV6-1, the J gene TRBJ2-7; D is uncertain. CDR1 and CDR2 from the germline V gene are MNHNS and SASEGT. The CDR3 contains 15 residues. Between the trimmed V and J ends, which lost 1 base and 3 bases, there was a span of 13 bases. CDR3: CASSEEIGGGYEQYF. The CDR3 bases are TGTGCCAGCAGTGAAGAAATAGGTGGTGGCTACGAGCAGTACTTC.

This chain connects TRBV5-6 to TRBJ2-7; tentative D call: TRBD2 (5 bases). The CDR3 extends over 15 amino acids. CDR1 and CDR2 (germline): SGHDT, YYEEEE. V was pared by 0 bases and J by 3 bases, with 13 bases between. The CDR3 reads CASSLEWSRGYEQYF. DNA for the CDR3: TGTGCCAGCAGCTTGGAGTGGTCCCGGGGCTACGAGCAGTACTTC.

This clonotype was seen a handful of times. V is TRBV7-2 and J is TRBJ2-3; possibly TRBD1 or TRBD2 for D (5 bases each). Germline CDR1 is SGHTA and CDR2 is FQGNSA. This CDR3 is 14 amino acids long. Trimming shortened V by 7 bases and J by 3 bases, and 14 bases separated the two germline ends. CDR3 nucleotide sequence: TGTGCCAGCAAATTCGCCGAGGGGACAGATACGCAGTATTTT. It is translated as CASKFAEGTDTQYF.

On this clonotype: One junction end disagrees with the germline gene, perhaps due to a read error. The chain links TRBV4-1 to TRBJ1-4; D ambiguous. The CDR3 is made up of 12 amino acids. Germline CDR1 MGHRA, CDR2 YSYEKL. CDR3 amino acids: CASSQDREKRFF. DNA for the CDR3: TGCGCCAGCAGCCAAGATAGGGAAAAACGGTTTTTT.

This clonotype occurred a few times. The CDR3 sequence: CASSEVESGRHTQYF. Here the CDR3 DNA reads TGTGCCAGCAGTGAAGTAGAGAGCGGGCGGCATACGCAGTATTTT. The J gene is TRBJ2-3, the V gene TRBV6-1; D possibly corresponds to TRBD2 (6 bases). The CDR3 is 15 residues long. V was cut by 1 base and J by 7 bases, with 15 bases left in between. In germline, CDR1 is MNHNS, CDR2 SASEGT.

The V gene is TRBV11-2, the J gene TRBJ2-1, with 14 nucleotides matching TRBD2. Trimming cost V 5 bases and J 7 bases; bases outside gene matches: 7. CDR3 length: 16 residues. Germline values: CDR1 SGHAT, CDR2 FQNNGV. This CDR3 is CASSSPGLAGGNEQFF. CDR3 in DNA: TGTGCCAGCAGCAGCCCCGGACTAGCGGGAGGTAATGAGCAGTTCTTC. Variable domain in full (rest from reference TRBV11-2 and TRBJ2-1): EAGVAQSPRYKIIEKRQSVAFWCNPISGHATLYWYQQILGQGPKLLIQFQNNGVVDDSQLPKDRFSAERLKGVDSTLKIQPAKLEDSAVYLCASSSPGLAGGNEQFFGPGTRLTVL.

V gene TRBV18 combines with J gene TRBJ1-1; D may be TRBD1 (6 bases). CDR1 is KGHSH, CDR2 LQKENI, per germline. Trimming stripped 1 base from V and 1 base from J, with 16 bases between. The CDR3 is made up of 17 amino acids. In DNA form, the CDR3 reads TGTGCCAGCTCACCACGGACTACAGGGTTAGGGAACACTGAAGCTTTCTTT. It encodes CASSPRTTGLGNTEAFF.

The CDR3 here is CSAMTSGKVDTQYF. The CDR3 region has the DNA TGCAGTGCTATGACTAGCGGGAAAGTAGATACGCAGTATTTT. The chain carries TRBV20-1 and TRBJ2-3, with 11 bases matching TRBD2. V was pared by 4 bases and J by 5 bases, with 5 bases of the junction left unmatched. Germline values: CDR1 DFQATT, CDR2 SNEGSKA (reference sequence). The CDR3 is made up of 14 amino acids.